This TCR beta chain emerged from a study of T cell responses to AZD1222 COVID-19 vaccine. Here immunoSEQ multiplex PCR was the method, and the copy in TCRdb shows in-frame clones only, minus some. This table holds 150,000 or so clones, around 91% found once. Timing groups of about 4 and about 12 weeks for second doses were pooled. This clone has only a few counts. What it binds is not known. Study results and limitations: Repertoires were obtained solely post-peak T cell response. The donors showed a predominance of white British ancestry and of females, with possible underestimation of clonal diversity. Nearly half of spike-specific TCRs reportedly go after variant regions that carry no mutations.

The length of the CDR3 is 18 residues. Trimming pared 1 base from V and 1 base from J, leaving 17 bases between. Per germline, CDR1 SGHAT and CDR2 FQNNGV. This material consisted of peripheral blood, taken 28 days after the second AZD1222 dose. This receptor was taken from an adult who received the AZD1222 COVID-19 vaccine. The V and J genes are TRBV11-2 and TRBJ1-5; a weak D match, TRBD1 (6 bases). The DNA for the CDR3 is TGTGCCAGCAGCTTAGTTAATAAAACAGGGACCAGCAATCAGCCCCAGCATTTT. Translation: CASSLVNKTGTSNQPQHF.